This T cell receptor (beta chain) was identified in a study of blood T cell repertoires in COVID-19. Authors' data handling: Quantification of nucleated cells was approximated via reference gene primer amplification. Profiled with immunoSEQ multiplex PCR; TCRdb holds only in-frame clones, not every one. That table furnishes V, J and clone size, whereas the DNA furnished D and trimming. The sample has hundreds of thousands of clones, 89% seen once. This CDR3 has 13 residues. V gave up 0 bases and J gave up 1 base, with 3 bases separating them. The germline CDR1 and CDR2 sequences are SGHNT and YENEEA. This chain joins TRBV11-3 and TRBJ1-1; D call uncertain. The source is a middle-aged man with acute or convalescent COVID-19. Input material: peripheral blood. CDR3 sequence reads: CASSLDQNTEAFF. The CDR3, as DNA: TGTGCCAGCAGCTTAGATCAGAACACTGAAGCTTTCTTT.